A single sample gave rise to the 5 T cell receptor beta chains below, sequenced in a study of cytomegalovirus exposure and HLA in healthy donors. PCR employed 60 Vbeta and 13 Jbeta primers. The table came from immunoSEQ multiplex PCR; TCRdb's copy has only in-frame clones and leaves some out. The sample has approximately 150,000 clones; roughly 80% are singletons. Sequencing used PBMCs. Every receptor here comes from a human donor in good health.

This chain uses TRBV5-4 with TRBJ2-3; 8 bases are a match to TRBD2. The CDR3 is 15 amino acids. The junction had 5 bases not matched to a gene; V was cut back by 4 bases and J by 1 base. Germline V gene sequence: CDR1 SGHNT, CDR2 YYREEE (reference sequence). The CDR3 here is CASSPPAGGTDTQYF. In DNA form, the CDR3 reads TGTGCCAGCAGCCCCCCAGCGGGGGGCACAGATACGCAGTATTTT.

V is TRBV11-2 and J is TRBJ2-5, with TRBD2 matching 13 bases. V dropped 0 bases and J dropped 1; count of bases not matched to a gene: 5. This CDR3 has 18 amino acids. The germline gives CDR1 SGHAT, CDR2 FQNNGV. CDR3 sequence: CASSLDKTSGGLQETQYF. Written as DNA, the CDR3 is TGTGCCAGCAGCTTAGATAAGACTAGCGGGGGGCTCCAAGAGACCCAGTACTTC.

The chain has TRBV15 and TRBJ1-1, with no clear D. The ends were cut back, 0 bases at V and 1 base at J, with 9 bases in the middle. Looked up from germline, CDR1 is LNHNV and CDR2 is YYDKDF (reference sequence). The CDR3 is 15 residues long. The CDR3 here is CATSREVGKNTEAFF. The CDR3 DNA reads TGTGCCACCAGCAGAGAAGTCGGGAAGAACACTGAAGCTTTCTTT.

The rearrangement joins TRBV2 to TRBJ2-7; D may be TRBD2 (6 bases). This CDR3 has 13 residues. Germline V lookup: CDR1 SNHLY, CDR2 FYNNEI. The V gene lost 11 bases and the J gene lost 0 bases, with 14 bases spanning the gap. The DNA for the CDR3 is TGTGCCGCAAGGGGCGGGATCTCCTACGAGCAGTACTTC. It encodes CAARGGISYEQYF.

This chain connects TRBV7-9 to TRBJ1-1; 7 bases fit TRBD1. This CDR3 contains 14 residues. J was trimmed by 3 bases and V by 2 bases; bases with no gene match: 3. CDR1 is SEHNR and CDR2 is FQNEAQ in the germline V gene (reference sequence). The CDR3 reads CASSLWGTDTEAFF. The CDR3 bases are TGTGCCAGCAGCTTATGGGGGACAGACACTGAAGCTTTCTTT.